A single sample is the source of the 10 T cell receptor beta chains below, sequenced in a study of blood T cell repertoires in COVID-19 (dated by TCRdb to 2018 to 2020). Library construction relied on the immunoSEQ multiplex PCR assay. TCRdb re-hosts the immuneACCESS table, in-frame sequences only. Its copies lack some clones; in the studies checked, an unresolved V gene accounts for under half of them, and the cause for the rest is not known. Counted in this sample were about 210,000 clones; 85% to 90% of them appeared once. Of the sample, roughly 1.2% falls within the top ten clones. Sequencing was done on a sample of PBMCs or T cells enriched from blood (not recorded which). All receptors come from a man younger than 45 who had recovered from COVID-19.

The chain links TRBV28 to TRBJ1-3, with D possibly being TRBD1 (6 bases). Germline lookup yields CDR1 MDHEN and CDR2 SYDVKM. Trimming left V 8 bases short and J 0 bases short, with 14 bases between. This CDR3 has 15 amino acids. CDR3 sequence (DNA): TGTGCCAGCCATAAACCGACAGGCTCTGGAAACACCATATATTTT. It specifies CASHKPTGSGNTIYF.

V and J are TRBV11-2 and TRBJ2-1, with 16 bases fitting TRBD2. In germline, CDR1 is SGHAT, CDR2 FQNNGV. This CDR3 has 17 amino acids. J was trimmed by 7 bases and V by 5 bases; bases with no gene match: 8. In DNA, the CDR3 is TGTGCCAGCAGCCCCCTGGCGGGACTAGCGGGAGGGAATGAGCAGTTCTTC. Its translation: CASSPLAGLAGGNEQFF. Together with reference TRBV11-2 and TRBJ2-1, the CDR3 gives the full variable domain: EAGVAQSPRYKIIEKRQSVAFWCNPISGHATLYWYQQILGQGPKLLIQFQNNGVVDDSQLPKDRFSAERLKGVDSTLKIQPAKLEDSAVYLCASSPLAGLAGGNEQFFGPGTRLTVL.

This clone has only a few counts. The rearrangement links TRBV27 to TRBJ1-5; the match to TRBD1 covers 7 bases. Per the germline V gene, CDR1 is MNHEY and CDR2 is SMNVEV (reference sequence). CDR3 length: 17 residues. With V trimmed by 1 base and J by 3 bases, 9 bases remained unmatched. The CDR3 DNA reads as TGTGCCAGCAGTTTATACCCTCCGGACAGGCCCAATCAGCCCCAGCATTTT. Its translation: CASSLYPPDRPNQPQHF.

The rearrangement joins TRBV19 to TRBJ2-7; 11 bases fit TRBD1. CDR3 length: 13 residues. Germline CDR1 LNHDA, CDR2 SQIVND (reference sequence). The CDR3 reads CATGTGGHYEQYF. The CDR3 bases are TGTGCAACCGGGACAGGGGGGCACTACGAGCAGTACTTC.

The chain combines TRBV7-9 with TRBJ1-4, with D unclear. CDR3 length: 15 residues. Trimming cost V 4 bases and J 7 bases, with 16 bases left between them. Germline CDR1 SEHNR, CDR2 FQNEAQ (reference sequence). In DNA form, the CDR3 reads TGTGCCAGCAGCTCAAAACGACTGGCCGTTGAAAAACTGTTTTTT. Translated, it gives CASSSKRLAVEKLFF.

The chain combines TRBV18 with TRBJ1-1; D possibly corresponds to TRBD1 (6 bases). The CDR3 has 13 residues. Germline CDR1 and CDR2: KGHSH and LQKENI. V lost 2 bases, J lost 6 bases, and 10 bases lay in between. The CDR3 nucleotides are TGTGCCAGCTCACCAGACAGGAAGGCTGAAGCTTTCTTT. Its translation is CASSPDRKAEAFF.

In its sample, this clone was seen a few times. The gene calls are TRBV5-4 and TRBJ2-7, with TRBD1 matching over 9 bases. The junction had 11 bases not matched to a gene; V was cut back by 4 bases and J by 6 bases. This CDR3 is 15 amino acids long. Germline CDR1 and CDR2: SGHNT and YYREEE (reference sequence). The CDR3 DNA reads TGTGCCAGCAGCCCGGGGACAGGGCAGTCTTCCGAGCAGTACTTC. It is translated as CASSPGTGQSSEQYF. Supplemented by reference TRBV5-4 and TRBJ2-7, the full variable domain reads ETGVTQSPTHLIKTRGQQVTLRCSSQSGHNTVSWYQQALGQGPQFIFQYYREEENGRGNFPPRFSGLQFPNYSSELNVNALELDDSALYLCASSPGTGQSSEQYFGPGTRLTVT.

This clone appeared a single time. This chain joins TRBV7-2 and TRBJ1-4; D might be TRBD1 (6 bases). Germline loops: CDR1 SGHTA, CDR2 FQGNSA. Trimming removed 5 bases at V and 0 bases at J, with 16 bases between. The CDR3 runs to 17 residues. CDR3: CASSQTPRTATNEKLFF. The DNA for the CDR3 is TGTGCCAGCAGCCAGACGCCGCGGACAGCAACTAATGAAAAACTGTTTTTT.

CDR3 region: CSASRDRRDTGELFF. CDR3 in DNA: TGCAGTGCTAGTCGGGACAGGCGGGACACCGGGGAGCTGTTTTTT. This sequence joins TRBV20-1 and TRBJ2-2, with TRBD1 matching 8 bases. Germline V gene sequence: CDR1 DFQATT, CDR2 SNEGSKA (reference sequence). The CDR3 has 15 amino acids. Trimming took 3 bases from V and 3 from J; bases not matched to a gene: 6.

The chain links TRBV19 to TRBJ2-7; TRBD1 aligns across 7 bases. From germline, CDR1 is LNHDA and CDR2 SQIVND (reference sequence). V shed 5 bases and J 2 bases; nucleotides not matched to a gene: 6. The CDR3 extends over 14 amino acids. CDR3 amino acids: CASSQGGDAYEQYF. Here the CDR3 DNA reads TGTGCCAGTAGTCAAGGGGGCGACGCCTACGAGCAGTACTTC.